A selection of T cell receptor beta chains follows, all from one sample in a study of shared clonotypes between healthy human individuals. Assay used: immunoSEQ multiplex PCR; TCRdb lists only in-frame clones, some missing. This table has about 600,000 clones, less than 98% appearing once. The sequenced sample was naive CD4+ T cells sorted from blood. These receptors came from a woman aged 25-40 years in good health. CDR3s include the opening cysteine and the closing phenylalanine or tryptophan. D genes are given only for firm matches. Only part of the rows carry a size: once, few, many, or a class if the clone is expanded.

CDR3 DNA: TGTGCCAGCAGCCACAGACTAGCGGGACCCCAAGAGACCCAGTACTTC; CDR3 protein: CASSHRLAGPQETQYF; J gene: TRBJ2-5; clone size: NA; V gene: TRBV7-9; D gene: TRBD2
CDR3 DNA: TGTGCCAGCAGCTCGAGCGGGACCCTTCTAGCGGGGAAGGGAGATACGCAGTATTTT; CDR3 protein: CASSSSGTLLAGKGDTQYF; J gene: TRBJ2-3; clone size: NA; V gene: TRBV11-2; D gene: TRBD2
CDR3 DNA: TGTGCCACCAGCAGAGTACCGGGACTAGCGGGAAGCGGGAGTTTCAATGAGCAGTTCTTC; CDR3 protein: CATSRVPGLAGSGSFNEQFF; J gene: TRBJ2-1; clone size: NA; V gene: TRBV15; D gene: TRBD2
CDR3 DNA: TGTGCCAGCAGTTTTCGGCTGACTAATGAAAAACTGTTTTTT; CDR3 protein: CASSFRLTNEKLFF; J gene: TRBJ1-4; clone size: NA; V gene: TRBV6-5; D gene: NA
CDR3 DNA: TGTGCCAGCAGCTTACAAAGTGAAGCTTTCTTT; CDR3 protein: CASSLQSEAFF; J gene: TRBJ1-1; clone size: few; V gene: TRBV11-2; D gene: NA
CDR3 DNA: TGTGCCAGCAGCCCAATTGGGACAGGGGCGAACACTGAAGCTTTCTTT; CDR3 protein: CASSPIGTGANTEAFF; J gene: TRBJ1-1; clone size: NA; V gene: TRBV5-6; D gene: TRBD1
CDR3 DNA: TGCGCCAGCAGCCAAGAGGGGCGTGAGCCCCAGCATTTT; CDR3 protein: CASSQEGREPQHF; J gene: TRBJ1-5; clone size: once; V gene: TRBV4-1; D gene: NA
CDR3 DNA: TGTGCCAGTAGGGACAAGTTCTTATATGGCTACACCTTC; CDR3 protein: CASRDKFLYGYTF; J gene: TRBJ1-2; clone size: NA; V gene: TRBV2; D gene: NA
CDR3 DNA: TGCGCCAGCAGCCAAGTTCTCGGCCGTCCCGCTTACGAGCAGTACTTC; CDR3 protein: CASSQVLGRPAYEQYF; J gene: TRBJ2-7; clone size: NA; V gene: TRBV4-1; D gene: NA
CDR3 DNA: TGTGCCAGCAGCTTACTGGGAGCAGCCTACAATGAGCAGTTCTTC; CDR3 protein: CASSLLGAAYNEQFF; J gene: TRBJ2-1; clone size: NA; V gene: TRBV7-2; D gene: NA
CDR3 DNA: TGTGCCAGTAGTCGGACGGGGGGGAGCAATCAGCCCCAGCATTTT; CDR3 protein: CASSRTGGSNQPQHF; J gene: TRBJ1-5; clone size: NA; V gene: TRBV19; D gene: NA
CDR3 DNA: TGCGCCAGCAGCTTCCAGGGTCACGAGCAGTACTTC; CDR3 protein: CASSFQGHEQYF; J gene: TRBJ2-7; clone size: NA; V gene: TRBV5-1; D gene: NA
CDR3 DNA: TGTGCCAGTAGTTATACGGGAAGCTCCTACGAGCAGTACTTC; CDR3 protein: CASSYTGSSYEQYF; J gene: TRBJ2-7; clone size: NA; V gene: TRBV19; D gene: NA
CDR3 DNA: TGTGCCACCGCCGGGACTAGCTTTTACAATGAGCAGTTCTTC; CDR3 protein: CATAGTSFYNEQFF; J gene: TRBJ2-1; clone size: NA; V gene: TRBV28; D gene: TRBD2
CDR3 DNA: TGTGCCAGCAGCTTAGGGCGGGGGAGCACAGATACGCAGTATTTT; CDR3 protein: CASSLGRGSTDTQYF; J gene: TRBJ2-3; clone size: NA; V gene: TRBV7-3; D gene: TRBD2
CDR3 DNA: TGTGCCAGCACATCCGGATCTCGAGGCTACACCTTC; CDR3 protein: CASTSGSRGYTF; J gene: TRBJ1-2; clone size: NA; V gene: TRBV28; D gene: NA
CDR3 DNA: TGTGCCAGCAGTTCGAGATTGGGACAGGGTAAATCTGGGGCCAACGTCCTGACTTTC; CDR3 protein: CASSSRLGQGKSGANVLTF; J gene: TRBJ2-6; clone size: NA; V gene: TRBV28; D gene: TRBD1
CDR3 DNA: TGTGCCAGCAGTTTACCATTCACAGGGTTAGGCAATCAGCCCCAGCATTTT; CDR3 protein: CASSLPFTGLGNQPQHF; J gene: TRBJ1-5; clone size: NA; V gene: TRBV28; D gene: NA
CDR3 DNA: TGTGCCAGCAAGTCCGGCCTCACCCCAATGAACACTGAAGCTTTCTTT; CDR3 protein: CASKSGLTPMNTEAFF; J gene: TRBJ1-1; clone size: NA; V gene: TRBV27; D gene: NA
CDR3 DNA: TGTGCCAGCAGCAAGGGGCAGGGGGACCAGCCCCAGCATTTT; CDR3 protein: CASSKGQGDQPQHF; J gene: TRBJ1-5; clone size: NA; V gene: TRBV28; D gene: TRBD1
CDR3 DNA: TGTGCCAGTAGATTTATACGTCTAAAACCCTCAACCTATGGCTACACCTTC; CDR3 protein: CASRFIRLKPSTYGYTF; J gene: TRBJ1-2; clone size: once; V gene: TRBV19; D gene: NA
CDR3 DNA: TGCAGCGTTGTTCGGGGCGGGAGGGTGTCCACAGATACGCAGTATTTT; CDR3 protein: CSVVRGGRVSTDTQYF; J gene: TRBJ2-3; clone size: NA; V gene: TRBV29-1; D gene: TRBD2
CDR3 DNA: TGTGCCAGCAGCCCCCTGGGGGTAGCGGGAGCTGGGGAGCTGTTTTTT; CDR3 protein: CASSPLGVAGAGELFF; J gene: TRBJ2-2; clone size: once; V gene: TRBV7-3; D gene: TRBD2
CDR3 DNA: TGCGCCAGCAGCCAAGTTTTCCCTAATGAGCAGTTCTTC; CDR3 protein: CASSQVFPNEQFF; J gene: TRBJ2-1; clone size: NA; V gene: TRBV4-1; D gene: NA
CDR3 DNA: TGCGCCAGCAGCGAGCAGGTCTCTGGAAACACCATATATTTT; CDR3 protein: CASSEQVSGNTIYF; J gene: TRBJ1-3; clone size: NA; V gene: TRBV5-1; D gene: NA
CDR3 DNA: TGTGCCAGCCTCAACACAGATACGCAGTATTTT; CDR3 protein: CASLNTDTQYF; J gene: TRBJ2-3; clone size: NA; V gene: TRBV2; D gene: NA
CDR3 DNA: TGTGCCAGCAGGACACCACCGGAGTCCCATGGCTACACCTTC; CDR3 protein: CASRTPPESHGYTF; J gene: TRBJ1-2; clone size: NA; V gene: TRBV28; D gene: NA
CDR3 DNA: TGCGCCAGCACCCCCAGGACAGGGCAGAACACTGAAGCTTTCTTT; CDR3 protein: CASTPRTGQNTEAFF; J gene: TRBJ1-1; clone size: NA; V gene: TRBV5-1; D gene: TRBD1
CDR3 DNA: TGTGCCAGTAGGGGACTAGCGGGAGTCTTGACCTACAATGAGCAGTTCTTC; CDR3 protein: CASRGLAGVLTYNEQFF; J gene: TRBJ2-1; clone size: NA; V gene: TRBV19; D gene: TRBD2
CDR3 DNA: TGTGCCAGCAGCTTACTAGCGGGAGGGTACGAGCAGTACTTC; CDR3 protein: CASSLLAGGYEQYF; J gene: TRBJ2-7; clone size: once; V gene: TRBV7-9; D gene: TRBD2
CDR3 DNA: TGCGCCAGCAGCTTGGCCGGACAGGGGACTGGCTACACCTTC; CDR3 protein: CASSLAGQGTGYTF; J gene: TRBJ1-2; clone size: NA; V gene: TRBV5-1; D gene: TRBD1
CDR3 DNA: TGTGCCAGCAGTTACTCGAGGGCCGTATCTGGTGAGCAGTACTTC; CDR3 protein: CASSYSRAVSGEQYF; J gene: TRBJ2-7; clone size: NA; V gene: TRBV6-5; D gene: NA
CDR3 DNA: TGTGCCAGCAGTGAAGCAAAAGGAGGGGCCTCGGATAGCAATCAGCCCCAGCATTTT; CDR3 protein: CASSEAKGGASDSNQPQHF; J gene: TRBJ1-5; clone size: NA; V gene: TRBV2; D gene: NA
CDR3 DNA: TGTGCCAGCAGTAGTTCCGGGACAGGGACCTACGAGCAGTACTTC; CDR3 protein: CASSSSGTGTYEQYF; J gene: TRBJ2-7; clone size: NA; V gene: TRBV6-5; D gene: TRBD1
CDR3 DNA: TGTGCCAGCAGTTCCGGACTAGCGGGGTTCTACGAGCAGTACTTC; CDR3 protein: CASSSGLAGFYEQYF; J gene: TRBJ2-7; clone size: NA; V gene: TRBV7-2; D gene: TRBD2
CDR3 DNA: TGTGCCAGCAGCTTGGCACTAGCGGGAGGATACTCCTACGAGCAGTACTTC; CDR3 protein: CASSLALAGGYSYEQYF; J gene: TRBJ2-7; clone size: NA; V gene: TRBV5-4; D gene: TRBD2
CDR3 DNA: TGTGCCAGCAGTTACGACAGTAATTCACCCCTCCACTTT; CDR3 protein: CASSYDSNSPLHF; J gene: TRBJ1-6; clone size: once; V gene: TRBV6-5; D gene: NA